This is a list of T cell receptor beta chains from one sample in a study of blood T cell repertoires in COVID-19. The data were produced by immunoSEQ multiplex PCR, yet TCRdb's version contains in-frame clones alone and is incomplete. The repertoire includes roughly 51,000 clones, around 86% of them detected once, and around 2.9% sits in the top ten. The sequenced sample consisted of peripheral blood. These receptors came from a woman aged 80 or over with acute or convalescent COVID-19. Both conserved end residues are part of each CDR3. The order of the fields is J gene, clone size, V gene, D gene, CDR3 protein, CDR3 DNA. The D gene is left open where the match is weak. Clone sizes are given selectively: once, few, many, or a class where the clone is expanded.

j_call: TRBJ1-2
clone_size: once
v_call: TRBV3-1/TRBV3-2
d_call: -
cdr3_aa: CASSQDAGPYGYTF
cdr3_nt: TGTGCCAGCAGCCAAGACGCGGGGCCCTATGGCTACACCTTC

j_call: TRBJ1-5
clone_size: -
v_call: TRBV6-6
d_call: TRBD1
cdr3_aa: CASSGTGPSNQPQHF
cdr3_nt: TGTGCCAGCAGCGGGACAGGACCTAGCAATCAGCCCCAGCATTTT

j_call: TRBJ2-1
clone_size: few
v_call: TRBV19
d_call: -
cdr3_aa: CASSILYNEQFF
cdr3_nt: TGTGCCAGTAGTATTCTCTACAATGAGCAGTTCTTC

j_call: TRBJ1-1
clone_size: -
v_call: TRBV2
d_call: -
cdr3_aa: CASRNEGPVNTEAFF
cdr3_nt: TGTGCCAGCAGGAACGAGGGCCCGGTGAACACTGAAGCTTTCTTT

j_call: TRBJ2-1
clone_size: -
v_call: TRBV6-1
d_call: TRBD2
cdr3_aa: CASSEMGGGGYNEQFF
cdr3_nt: TGTGCCAGCAGTGAAATGGGCGGGGGTGGTTACAATGAGCAGTTCTTC

j_call: TRBJ1-2
clone_size: -
v_call: TRBV4-2
d_call: -
cdr3_aa: CASSQGGGEVYGYTF
cdr3_nt: TGTGCCAGCAGCCAAGGAGGGGGAGAGGTTTATGGCTACACCTTC

j_call: TRBJ1-6
clone_size: -
v_call: TRBV7-2
d_call: -
cdr3_aa: CASSLGEEVNSPLHF
cdr3_nt: TGTGCCAGCAGCTTAGGGGAGGAGGTCAATTCACCCCTCCACTTT

j_call: TRBJ2-1
clone_size: -
v_call: TRBV28
d_call: -
cdr3_aa: CASSLVLGRVSYNEQFF
cdr3_nt: TGTGCCAGCAGTTTAGTTTTAGGCAGGGTCTCCTACAATGAGCAGTTCTTC

j_call: TRBJ1-6
clone_size: -
v_call: TRBV3-1/TRBV3-2
d_call: -
cdr3_aa: CASSQKGGGPGSPLHF
cdr3_nt: TGTGCCAGCAGCCAAAAAGGTGGGGGCCCGGGGTCACCCCTCCACTTT

j_call: TRBJ1-5
clone_size: -
v_call: TRBV6-1
d_call: -
cdr3_aa: CASSVRTVSPDQPQHF
cdr3_nt: TGTGCCAGCAGTGTAAGGACAGTCTCTCCCGACCAGCCCCAGCATTTT

j_call: TRBJ1-1
clone_size: -
v_call: TRBV2
d_call: -
cdr3_aa: CASSEQGNTEAFF
cdr3_nt: TGTGCCAGCAGTGAACAGGGGAACACTGAAGCTTTCTTT

j_call: TRBJ2-5
clone_size: -
v_call: TRBV2
d_call: -
cdr3_aa: CASSEAHWETQYF
cdr3_nt: TGTGCCAGCAGTGAAGCTCACTGGGAGACCCAGTACTTC

j_call: TRBJ1-2
clone_size: once
v_call: TRBV4-1
d_call: TRBD1
cdr3_aa: CASSQDSTGIWSYTF
cdr3_nt: TGCGCCAGCAGCCAAGATTCGACAGGGATTTGGAGCTACACCTTC

j_call: TRBJ1-5
clone_size: -
v_call: TRBV10-3
d_call: TRBD1
cdr3_aa: CASKPGQGANQPQHF
cdr3_nt: TGTGCCTCGAAACCGGGACAGGGGGCCAATCAGCCCCAGCATTTT

j_call: TRBJ1-6
clone_size: -
v_call: TRBV6-5
d_call: TRBD1
cdr3_aa: CASRTGGSYNSPLHF
cdr3_nt: TGTGCCAGCAGAACAGGGGGATCCTATAATTCACCCCTCCACTTT

j_call: TRBJ2-3
clone_size: once
v_call: TRBV7-2
d_call: -
cdr3_aa: CASSYGANTDTQYF
cdr3_nt: TGTGCCAGCAGCTATGGGGCAAACACAGATACGCAGTATTTT

j_call: TRBJ1-3
clone_size: -
v_call: TRBV9
d_call: TRBD1
cdr3_aa: CASSLGTGGTIYF
cdr3_nt: TGTGCCAGCAGCCTTGGGACAGGGGGGACCATATATTTT

j_call: TRBJ1-5
clone_size: -
v_call: TRBV14
d_call: -
cdr3_aa: CASSQSQGNQPQHF
cdr3_nt: TGTGCCAGCAGCCAATCTCAGGGGAATCAGCCCCAGCATTTT

j_call: TRBJ2-1
clone_size: -
v_call: TRBV7-2
d_call: TRBD2
cdr3_aa: CASSSTSGGVGEQFF
cdr3_nt: TGTGCCAGCAGCTCGACTAGCGGGGGTGTGGGTGAGCAGTTCTTC

j_call: TRBJ1-6
clone_size: few
v_call: TRBV5-6
d_call: TRBD1
cdr3_aa: CASSFRQGNSPLHF
cdr3_nt: TGTGCCAGCAGTTTTAGACAGGGGAATTCACCCCTCCACTTT

j_call: TRBJ1-5
clone_size: -
v_call: TRBV30
d_call: -
cdr3_aa: CAWSGGLGNQPQHF
cdr3_nt: TGTGCCTGGAGTGGGGGCTTGGGCAATCAGCCCCAGCATTTT

j_call: TRBJ2-1
clone_size: -
v_call: TRBV7-8
d_call: TRBD2
cdr3_aa: CASSLELSGGSYNEQFF
cdr3_nt: TGTGCCAGCAGCTTAGAGCTCAGCGGGGGATCCTACAATGAGCAGTTCTTC

j_call: TRBJ2-2
clone_size: -
v_call: TRBV4-2
d_call: TRBD1
cdr3_aa: CASSPDRGSGELFF
cdr3_nt: TGTGCCAGCAGCCCCGACAGGGGATCCGGGGAGCTGTTTTTT

j_call: TRBJ2-1
clone_size: -
v_call: TRBV18
d_call: -
cdr3_aa: CASSPTQNNEQFF
cdr3_nt: TGTGCCAGCTCACCAACACAGAACAATGAGCAGTTCTTC

j_call: TRBJ2-2
clone_size: once
v_call: TRBV6-5
d_call: -
cdr3_aa: CASRRGSTGELFF
cdr3_nt: TGTGCCAGCAGGAGGGGGAGTACCGGGGAGCTGTTTTTT

j_call: TRBJ1-1
clone_size: once
v_call: TRBV19
d_call: -
cdr3_aa: CASSAQVDTEAFF
cdr3_nt: TGTGCCAGTAGTGCCCAGGTGGACACTGAAGCTTTCTTT

j_call: TRBJ1-1
clone_size: -
v_call: TRBV6-1
d_call: -
cdr3_aa: CASSEGAREYSAFF
cdr3_nt: TGTGCCAGCAGTGAAGGCGCCCGCGAGTACTCAGCTTTCTTT